This T cell receptor (beta chain) stems from a study of T cells in Graves' hyperthyroidism and ophthalmopathy. Study results and caveats: Blood also contained most expanded thyroid clonotypes above 0.001. Model-based prediction identified ophthalmopathy a median approximately 6 months prior to its onset.

Using RNA transcripts as the source, TCR beta CDR3 regions were amplified. TCR CDR3 underwent first-round RT-PCR with the HTBI primer set. TCRdb itself ran the multiplex PCR reads through MiXCR, one entry per CDR3 protein. The sample has about 610,000 distinct CDR3 sequences, around 46% seen once. In regard to this clonotype: Its antigen remains unidentified.

The CDR3 consists of 14 residues. CDR1 is SGDLS and CDR2 is YYNGEE in the germline V gene. The V end lost 3 bases, the J end lost 5 bases, and 12 bases lay between the germline ends. The study left out patients who had uncontrolled infection, other autoimmune disease, pregnancy or lactation. The V gene is TRBV9, the J gene TRBJ1-5; D may be TRBD1 (5 bases). What was sequenced was peripheral blood or thyroid tissue (not recorded which). The source of this sequence is a woman aged 18 to 35 with Graves' hyperthyroidism. The CDR3 loop reads CASSDRIGDQPQHF. The CDR3 region has the DNA TGTGCCAGCAGCGACAGGATAGGGGATCAGCCCCAGCATTTT.